The T cell receptor (beta chain) under discussion was sequenced for a study of shared clonotypes between healthy human individuals. Naive CD8 cells, CD45RO-negative and positively selected for CCR7, excluded terminally differentiated effector memory CD45RA+ cells. Method: immunoSEQ multiplex PCR; TCRdb's copy keeps in-frame clones and lacks some. Of hundreds of thousands of clones listed, around 96% are singletons. The CDR3 is 12 residues long. Trimming took off 5 bases at V and 3 bases at J, with 9 bases between the two ends. Germline V CDR1 and CDR2: SGDLS, YYNGEE. This clone was observed once. Other DNA sequences from this sample encode an identical CDR3 as well.

The sequence derives from a woman between 25 and 40 years old in good health. The sequenced sample consisted of naive CD8+ T cells sorted from blood. This chain connects TRBV9 to TRBJ2-7; D might be TRBD1 (6 bases). CDR3 sequence (DNA): TGTGCCAGCAGTTTGACAGGCTACGAGCAGTACTTC. As protein: CASSLTGYEQYF.